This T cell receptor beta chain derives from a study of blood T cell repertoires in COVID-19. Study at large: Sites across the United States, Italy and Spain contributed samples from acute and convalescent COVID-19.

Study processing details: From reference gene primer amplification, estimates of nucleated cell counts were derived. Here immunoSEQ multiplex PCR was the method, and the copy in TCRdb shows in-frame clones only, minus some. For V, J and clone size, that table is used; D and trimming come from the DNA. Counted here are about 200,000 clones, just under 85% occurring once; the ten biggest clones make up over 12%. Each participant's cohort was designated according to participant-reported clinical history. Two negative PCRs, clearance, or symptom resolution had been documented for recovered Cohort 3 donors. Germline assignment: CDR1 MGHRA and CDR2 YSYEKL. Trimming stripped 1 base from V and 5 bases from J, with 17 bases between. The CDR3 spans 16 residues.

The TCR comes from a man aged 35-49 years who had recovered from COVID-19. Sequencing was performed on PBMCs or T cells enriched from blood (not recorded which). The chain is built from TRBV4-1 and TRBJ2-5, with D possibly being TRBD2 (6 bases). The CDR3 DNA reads TGCGCCAGCAGCCAAGGAGCAACTAGCCGTCCGGAGACCCAGTACTTC. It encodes CASSQGATSRPETQYF.